This T cell receptor beta chain derives from a study of blood T cell repertoires in COVID-19. Turning to the study itself: T cells, B-cell-depleted T cells, or PBMCs supplied cDNA or gDNA.

V lost 6 bases, J lost 5 bases, and 9 bases stayed unmatched. This CDR3 region has 15 residues. The germline V gene encodes CDR1 SEHNR and CDR2 FQNEAQ (reference sequence). Some clones are missing from TCRdb's copy, which holds only in-frame ones; the method was immunoSEQ multiplex PCR. The table lists 300,000 to 350,000 clones, around 87% of them singletons. This sequence originates from a woman between 50 and 59 years old with COVID-19, enrolled during active disease. This chain uses TRBV7-9 with TRBJ2-7, with 11 bases aligning to TRBD1. Sequenced input: peripheral blood. The CDR3 is CASRFNKGQGDEQYF. CDR3 bases: TGTGCCAGCAGGTTTAATAAGGGACAGGGGGACGAGCAGTACTTC. The full variable domain, its missing parts supplied by reference TRBV7-9 and TRBJ2-7, is DTGVSQNPRHKITKRGQNVTFRCDPISEHNRLYWYRQTLGQGPEFLTYFQNEAQLEKSRLLSDRFSAERPKGSFSTLEIQRTEQGDSAMYLCASRFNKGQGDEQYFGPGTRLTVT.